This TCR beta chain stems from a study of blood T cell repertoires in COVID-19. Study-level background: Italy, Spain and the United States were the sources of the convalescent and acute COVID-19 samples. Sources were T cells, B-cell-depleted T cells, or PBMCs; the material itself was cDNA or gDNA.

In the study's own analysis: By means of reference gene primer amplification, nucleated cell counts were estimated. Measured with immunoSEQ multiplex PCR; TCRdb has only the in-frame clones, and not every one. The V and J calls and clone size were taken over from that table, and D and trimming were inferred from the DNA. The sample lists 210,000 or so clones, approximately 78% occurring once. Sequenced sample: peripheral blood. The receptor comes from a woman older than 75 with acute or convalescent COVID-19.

CDR3 loop: CASSEGRDQPQHF. In DNA form, the CDR3 reads TGTGCCAGTAGTGAGGGTCGCGATCAGCCCCAGCATTTT. The V call is TRBV19, the J call TRBJ1-5; D uncertain. The CDR3 totals 13 residues. V was pared by 5 bases and J by 5 bases, with 10 bases between. Germline values: CDR1 LNHDA, CDR2 SQIVND (reference sequence).